This T cell receptor beta chain was profiled in a study of blood T cell repertoires in COVID-19. Study-level information: Both acute and convalescent COVID-19 samples were obtained from the United States, Italy and Spain.

Data came from immunoSEQ multiplex PCR; TCRdb stores just in-frame clones and leaves some out. The sample lists roughly 180,000 clones, roughly 84% occurring once. This CDR3 contains 17 residues. Germline V gives CDR1 GTSNPN, CDR2 SVGIG (reference sequence). V lost 0 bases to trimming and J lost 7 bases; unmatched junction nucleotides: 11. The receptor was isolated from a woman aged 55-69 years who had recovered from COVID-19. What was sequenced was PBMCs or T cells enriched from blood (not recorded which). The chain is built from TRBV30 and TRBJ1-6; 8 nucleotides align to TRBD1. This CDR3 is CAWSVSQGTGGNSPLHF. CDR3 DNA: TGTGCCTGGAGTGTTTCGCAGGGTACAGGGGGAAATTCACCCCTCCACTTT.